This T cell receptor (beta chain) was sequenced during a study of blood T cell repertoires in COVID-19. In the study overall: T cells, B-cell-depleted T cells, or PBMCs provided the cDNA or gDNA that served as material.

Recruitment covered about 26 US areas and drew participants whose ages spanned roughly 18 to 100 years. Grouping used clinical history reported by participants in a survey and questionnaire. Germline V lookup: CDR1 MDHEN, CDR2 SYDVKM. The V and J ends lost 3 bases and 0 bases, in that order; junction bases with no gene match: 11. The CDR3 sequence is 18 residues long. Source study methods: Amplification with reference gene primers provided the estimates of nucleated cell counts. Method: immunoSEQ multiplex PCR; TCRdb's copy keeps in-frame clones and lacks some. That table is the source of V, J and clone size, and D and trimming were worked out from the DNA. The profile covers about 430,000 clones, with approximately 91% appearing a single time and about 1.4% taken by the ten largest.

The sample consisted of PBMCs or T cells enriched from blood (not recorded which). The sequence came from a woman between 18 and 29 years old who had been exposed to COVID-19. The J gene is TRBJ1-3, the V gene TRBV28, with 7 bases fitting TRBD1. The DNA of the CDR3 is TGTGCCAGCAGTTTCCTAAAACGAACAGGGGACTCTGGAAACACCATATATTTT. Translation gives CASSFLKRTGDSGNTIYF. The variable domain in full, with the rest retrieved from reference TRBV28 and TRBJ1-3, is DVKVTQSSRYLVKRTGEKVFLECVQDMDHENMFWYRQDPGLGLRLIYFSYDVKMKEKGDIPEGYSVSREKKERFSLILESASTNQTSMYLCASSFLKRTGDSGNTIYFGEGSWLTVV.